The rows below give T cell receptor beta chains drawn from one sample of a study of shared clonotypes between healthy human individuals. Assay: immunoSEQ multiplex PCR; the TCRdb copy retains only in-frame clones and omits some. In the table there are 1 million to 1.2 million clones, roughly 80% of which are singletons. The specimen was memory CD4+ T cells from PBMCs. These receptors were collected from a young man in good health. Some clones in this sample may be carry-over from other donors' samples. Both conserved end residues are part of each CDR3. D genes are given only for firm matches. Rows give clone size only sometimes, using once, few, many, or a class for an expanded clone.

size	V	D	J	CDR3	DNA
.	TRBV4-1	.	TRBJ1-2	CASSRTQDSFYGYTF	TGCGCCAGCAGCCGAACTCAAGACAGCTTCTATGGCTACACCTTC
.	TRBV27	TRBD2	TRBJ2-3	CASSPVSSGTSSRTQYF	TGTGCCAGCAGTCCCGTATCCTCAGGGACTAGCAGCAGGACGCAGTATTTT
.	TRBV7-3	TRBD2	TRBJ2-5	CASSLLAGGVETQYF	TGTGCCAGCAGCTTGTTAGCGGGAGGCGTGGAGACCCAGTACTTC
.	TRBV7-2	.	TRBJ2-4	CASSLAPGAQNIQYF	TGTGCCAGCAGCTTAGCACCAGGGGCGCAAAACATTCAGTACTTC
few	TRBV2	.	TRBJ1-3	CASRGEINTIYF	TGTGCCAGCAGGGGTGAAATAAACACCATATATTTT
.	TRBV11-2	.	TRBJ2-1	CASSLQPRFQFF	TGTGCCAGCAGCCTACAACCCCGATTTCAGTTCTTC
.	TRBV5-1	TRBD1	TRBJ2-5	CASSLSGTAEETQYF	TGCGCCAGCAGCTTGTCCGGGACAGCAGAAGAGACCCAGTACTTC
.	TRBV5-4	.	TRBJ2-7	CASSLKTGLSYEQYF	TGTGCCAGCAGCTTGAAAACAGGCCTCTCCTACGAGCAGTACTTC
.	TRBV28	.	TRBJ1-2	CASSLDSKLHYGYTF	TGTGCCAGCAGTTTGGACAGTAAGCTCCACTATGGCTACACCTTC
.	TRBV7-2	.	TRBJ2-2	CASSLEPGRRAGELFF	TGTGCCAGCAGCTTAGAACCCGGGAGACGAGCCGGGGAGCTGTTTTTT
many	TRBV10-3	.	TRBJ1-1	CASGGVNTEAFF	TGTGCCTCAGGAGGAGTGAACACTGAAGCTTTCTTT
many	TRBV7-8	.	TRBJ1-3	CASSLGLSRSSGNTIYF	TGTGCCAGCAGCTTAGGTCTATCGAGGTCATCTGGAAACACCATATATTTT
.	TRBV5-1	.	TRBJ2-2	CASSLGVLGTGELFF	TGCGCCAGCAGCTTGGGCGTCTTGGGCACCGGGGAGCTGTTTTTT
.	TRBV5-1	.	TRBJ1-1	CASRSGLNTEAFF	TGCGCCAGCCGGTCGGGCCTGAACACTGAAGCTTTCTTT
.	TRBV5-1	TRBD2	TRBJ2-5	CASSPGLAAQETQYF	TGCGCCAGCAGCCCGGGACTAGCGGCGCAAGAGACCCAGTACTTC
few	TRBV28	TRBD1	TRBJ1-4	CAGRDRGGEKLFF	TGTGCCGGCAGGGACAGGGGAGGTGAAAAACTGTTTTTT
.	TRBV11-2	.	TRBJ1-2	CASSLEAGLAAFF	TGTGCCAGCAGCTTAGAGGCGGGCTTGGCAGCCTTCTTC
.	TRBV7-8	.	TRBJ1-2	CASSQYRVIWYGYTF	TGTGCCAGCAGTCAATACAGGGTGATTTGGTATGGCTACACCTTC
.	TRBV7-9	.	TRBJ1-1	CASSPGAWTEAFF	TGTGCCAGCAGCCCGGGGGCGTGGACTGAAGCTTTCTTT
.	TRBV2	.	TRBJ2-3	CASARTESTDTQYF	TGTGCCAGCGCTAGGACAGAGAGCACAGATACGCAGTATTTT
.	TRBV10-1	TRBD1	TRBJ2-3	CASSDWTGSTDTQYF	TGCGCCAGCAGTGACTGGACAGGTAGCACAGATACGCAGTATTTT
once	TRBV28	.	TRBJ2-7	CASSLGSVIYEQYF	TGTGCCAGCAGTTTAGGCTCAGTTATCTACGAGCAGTACTTC
.	TRBV7-6	TRBD2	TRBJ2-5	CASSPGLARSASETQYF	TGTGCCAGCAGCCCGGGACTAGCGAGGAGCGCGTCAGAGACCCAGTACTTC
once	TRBV2	.	TRBJ1-5	CASSAGTGNQPQHF	TGTGCCAGCAGCGCCGGGACTGGCAATCAGCCCCAGCATTTT
.	TRBV7-2	TRBD1	TRBJ1-1	CASSLVARGLNEAFF	TGTGCCAGCAGCTTAGTCGCCAGGGGGCTAAATGAAGCTTTCTTT
.	TRBV28	.	TRBJ2-3	CASSPMGPDTQYF	TGTGCCAGCAGTCCCATGGGGCCAGATACGCAGTATTTT
.	TRBV5-1	TRBD1	TRBJ1-5	CASSLVPGQNSNQPQHF	TGCGCCAGCAGCTTGGTCCCGGGACAGAATAGCAATCAGCCCCAGCATTTT
.	TRBV7-3	.	TRBJ1-1	CASSRGTGAGTEAFF	TGTGCCAGCAGCCGTGGAACGGGGGCAGGGACTGAAGCTTTCTTT
.	TRBV5-8	.	TRBJ1-4	CASRNRFNEKLFF	TGTGCCAGCAGGAACAGATTTAATGAAAAACTGTTTTTT
.	TRBV5-4	.	TRBJ2-5	CASSPQSEETQYF	TGTGCCAGCAGCCCACAGTCTGAAGAGACCCAGTACTTC
.	TRBV5-4	.	TRBJ2-3	CASSLEVAVPNTQYF	TGTGCCAGCAGCTTGGAGGTAGCGGTGCCTAATACGCAGTATTTT